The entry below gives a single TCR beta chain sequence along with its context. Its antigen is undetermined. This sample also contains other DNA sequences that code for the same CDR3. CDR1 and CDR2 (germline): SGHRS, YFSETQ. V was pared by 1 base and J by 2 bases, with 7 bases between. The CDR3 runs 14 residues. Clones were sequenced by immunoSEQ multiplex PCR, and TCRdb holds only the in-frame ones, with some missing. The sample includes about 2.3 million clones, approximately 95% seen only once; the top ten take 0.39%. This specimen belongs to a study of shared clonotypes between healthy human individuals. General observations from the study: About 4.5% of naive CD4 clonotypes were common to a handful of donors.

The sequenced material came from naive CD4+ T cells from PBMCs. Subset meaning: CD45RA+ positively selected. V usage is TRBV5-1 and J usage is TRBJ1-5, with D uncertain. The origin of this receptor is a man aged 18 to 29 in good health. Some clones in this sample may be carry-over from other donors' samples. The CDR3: CASSLSGGNQPQHF. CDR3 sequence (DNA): TGCGCCAGCAGCTTGTCGGGCGGCAATCAGCCCCAGCATTTT. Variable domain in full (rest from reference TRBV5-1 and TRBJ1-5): KAGVTQTPRYLIKTRGQQVTLSCSPISGHRSVSWYQQTPGQGLQFLFEYFSETQRNKGNFPGRFSGRQFSNSRSEMNVSTLELGDSALYLCASSLSGGNQPQHFGDGTRLSIL.